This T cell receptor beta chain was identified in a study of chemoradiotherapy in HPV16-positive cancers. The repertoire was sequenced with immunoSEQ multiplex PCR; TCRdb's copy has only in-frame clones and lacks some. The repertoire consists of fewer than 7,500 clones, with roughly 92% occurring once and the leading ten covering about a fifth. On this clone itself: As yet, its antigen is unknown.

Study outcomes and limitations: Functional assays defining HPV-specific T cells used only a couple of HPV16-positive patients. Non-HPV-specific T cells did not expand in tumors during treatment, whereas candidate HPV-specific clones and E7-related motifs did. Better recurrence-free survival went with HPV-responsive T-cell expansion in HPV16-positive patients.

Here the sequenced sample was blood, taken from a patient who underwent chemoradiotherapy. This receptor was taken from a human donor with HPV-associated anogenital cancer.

The CDR3 loop reads CASSLAGGDHNEQFF. As DNA, the CDR3 is TGTGCCAGCAGCCTCGCGGGGGGGGACCACAATGAGCAGTTCTTC. The rearrangement links TRBV7-2 to TRBJ2-1; 9 bases match TRBD2. Germline CDR1 is SGHTA and CDR2 is FQGNSA. The CDR3 has 15 residues. Trimming cost V 5 bases and J 5 bases; bases outside gene matches: 7. The whole variable domain, filled in from reference TRBV7-2 and TRBJ2-1, reads GAGVSQSPSNKVTEKGKDVELRCDPISGHTALYWYRQSLGQGLEFLIYFQGNSAPDKSGLPSDRFSAERTGGSVSTLTIQRTQQEDSAVYLCASSLAGGDHNEQFFGPGTRLTVL.